The T cell receptor (beta chain) under discussion was sequenced for a study of early stage breast cancer tumors. This clone was recorded a few times. Some clones are missing from TCRdb's copy, which holds only in-frame ones; the method was immunoSEQ multiplex PCR. The sample carries around 31,000 clones, 60% to 80% recorded once. V was pared by 5 bases and J by 3 bases, with 6 bases of the junction left unmatched. CDR1 SQVTM and CDR2 ANQGSEA come from the germline V gene. The CDR3 consists of 13 residues. Sample: breast tumor tissue. The chain joins TRBV29-1 to TRBJ2-7; the match to TRBD2 covers 8 bases. The source of this sequence is a person in their thirties with breast cancer. CDR3 protein: CSVPGLDDYEQYF. The CDR3 bases are TGCAGCGTTCCGGGACTAGACGACTACGAGCAGTACTTC.